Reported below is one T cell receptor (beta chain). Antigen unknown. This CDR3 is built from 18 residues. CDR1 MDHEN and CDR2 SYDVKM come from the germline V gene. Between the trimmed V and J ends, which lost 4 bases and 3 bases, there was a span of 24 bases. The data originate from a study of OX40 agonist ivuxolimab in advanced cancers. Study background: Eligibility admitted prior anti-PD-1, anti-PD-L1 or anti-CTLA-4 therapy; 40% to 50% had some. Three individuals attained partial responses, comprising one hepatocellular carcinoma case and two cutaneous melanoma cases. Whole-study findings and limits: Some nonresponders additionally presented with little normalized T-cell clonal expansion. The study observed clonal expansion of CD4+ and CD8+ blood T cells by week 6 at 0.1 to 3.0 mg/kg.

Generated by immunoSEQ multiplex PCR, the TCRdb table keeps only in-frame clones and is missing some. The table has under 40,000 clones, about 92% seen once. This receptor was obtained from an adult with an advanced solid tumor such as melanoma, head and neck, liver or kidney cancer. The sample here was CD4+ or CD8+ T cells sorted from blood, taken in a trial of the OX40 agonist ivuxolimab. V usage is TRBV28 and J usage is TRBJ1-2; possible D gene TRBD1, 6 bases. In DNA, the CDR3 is TGTGCCAGCAGTTCGCACCAGCCCCGACAGGTGGGGGACTATGGCTACACCTTC. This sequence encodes CASSSHQPRQVGDYGYTF.